These T cell receptor beta chains were read from a single sample in a study of cytomegalovirus exposure and HLA in healthy donors. Data came from immunoSEQ multiplex PCR; TCRdb stores just in-frame clones and leaves some out. The sample table sets out 150,000 or so clones. The sequencing input was PBMCs. The receptors stem from a woman between 50 and 59 years old in good health and CMV-seronegative. Each CDR3 is given with its conserved first and last residue. D genes are given only for firm matches.

v_call: TRBV28; d_call: TRBD1; j_call: TRBJ1-3; cdr3_aa: CASRRGGGGNTIYF; cdr3_nt: TGTGCCAGCAGGAGAGGGGGCGGTGGAAACACCATATATTTT
v_call: TRBV4-2; d_call: NA; j_call: TRBJ1-3; cdr3_aa: CASSPGGGTIYF; cdr3_nt: TGTGCCAGCAGCCCTGGGGGGGGCACCATATATTTT
v_call: TRBV30; d_call: NA; j_call: TRBJ2-5; cdr3_aa: CAWNFGVAIQETQYF; cdr3_nt: TGTGCCTGGAACTTCGGGGTAGCTATTCAAGAGACCCAGTACTTC
v_call: TRBV6-1; d_call: TRBD1; j_call: TRBJ1-5; cdr3_aa: CASSEVLTGSNQPQHF; cdr3_nt: TGTGCCAGCAGTGAAGTCCTGACAGGGAGCAATCAGCCCCAGCATTTT
v_call: TRBV29-1; d_call: NA; j_call: TRBJ1-2; cdr3_aa: CSAPTEVHSVAGYTF; cdr3_nt: TGCAGCGCCCCTACCGAGGTCCACTCCGTCGCTGGCTACACCTTC
v_call: TRBV28; d_call: TRBD2; j_call: TRBJ2-7; cdr3_aa: CASSLRLAGGYEQYF; cdr3_nt: TGTGCCAGCAGTCTCCGACTAGCGGGAGGGTACGAGCAGTACTTC
v_call: TRBV15; d_call: NA; j_call: TRBJ1-2; cdr3_aa: CATSLGRDYGYTF; cdr3_nt: TGTGCCACCAGTCTCGGCAGGGACTATGGCTACACCTTC
v_call: TRBV5-1; d_call: TRBD2; j_call: TRBJ2-3; cdr3_aa: CASSSLGAGSSTDTQYF; cdr3_nt: TGCGCCAGCAGCTCGTTAGGAGCGGGGAGTAGCACAGATACGCAGTATTTT
v_call: TRBV4-1; d_call: NA; j_call: TRBJ1-2; cdr3_aa: CASSQAATNYGYTF; cdr3_nt: TGCGCCAGCAGCCAAGCGGCGACAAACTATGGCTACACCTTC
v_call: TRBV5-1; d_call: NA; j_call: TRBJ1-5; cdr3_aa: CASSLGAGMDQPQHF; cdr3_nt: TGCGCCAGCAGCTTGGGAGCAGGGATGGACCAGCCCCAGCATTTT
v_call: TRBV5-5; d_call: TRBD2; j_call: TRBJ2-1; cdr3_aa: CASSRHSGRRDNEQFF; cdr3_nt: TGTGCCAGCAGCCGACATAGCGGGAGAAGAGACAATGAGCAGTTCTTC
v_call: TRBV28; d_call: NA; j_call: TRBJ1-2; cdr3_aa: CASSMPLQGPGGYTF; cdr3_nt: TGTGCCAGCAGTATGCCCCTACAGGGTCCGGGGGGCTACACCTTC
v_call: TRBV7-9; d_call: TRBD2; j_call: TRBJ2-7; cdr3_aa: CASSPSGRDYYEQYF; cdr3_nt: TGTGCCAGCAGCCCAAGCGGGAGGGATTACTACGAGCAGTACTTC
v_call: TRBV5-1; d_call: TRBD2; j_call: TRBJ2-7; cdr3_aa: CASSLGTSGDYEQYF; cdr3_nt: TGCGCCAGCAGCTTGGGGACTAGCGGAGACTACGAGCAGTACTTC
v_call: TRBV28; d_call: TRBD1; j_call: TRBJ2-3; cdr3_aa: CASRPDRGPTDTQYF; cdr3_nt: TGTGCCAGCAGACCGGACAGGGGGCCTACAGATACGCAGTATTTT
v_call: TRBV19; d_call: NA; j_call: TRBJ2-2; cdr3_aa: CASSRDRWQNTGELFF; cdr3_nt: TGTGCCAGTAGTAGAGACAGGTGGCAGAACACCGGGGAGCTGTTTTTT
v_call: TRBV5-1; d_call: TRBD1; j_call: TRBJ1-1; cdr3_aa: CASSPDRVGRYTEAFF; cdr3_nt: TGCGCCAGCAGCCCAGACAGGGTTGGGAGGTACACTGAAGCTTTCTTT
v_call: TRBV6-5; d_call: TRBD2; j_call: TRBJ2-3; cdr3_aa: CASRYALAGSDTQYF; cdr3_nt: TGTGCCAGCAGATACGCACTAGCGGGATCTGATACGCAGTATTTT
v_call: TRBV27; d_call: NA; j_call: TRBJ2-3; cdr3_aa: CASSSGLPTDTQYF; cdr3_nt: TGTGCCAGCAGTTCCGGACTTCCCACAGATACGCAGTATTTT
v_call: TRBV6-1; d_call: TRBD1; j_call: TRBJ2-5; cdr3_aa: CASSVGRQGSETQYF; cdr3_nt: TGTGCCAGCAGTGTAGGCCGACAGGGGTCAGAGACCCAGTACTTC
v_call: TRBV4-2; d_call: TRBD1; j_call: TRBJ1-2; cdr3_aa: CASSQKIRDRVTTNYGYTF; cdr3_nt: TGTGCCAGCAGCCAAAAAATCCGGGACAGGGTAACCACTAACTATGGCTACACCTTC
v_call: TRBV7-6; d_call: NA; j_call: TRBJ2-1; cdr3_aa: CASSLAQALYNEQFF; cdr3_nt: TGTGCCAGCAGCTTAGCGCAGGCGCTATACAATGAGCAGTTCTTC
v_call: TRBV7-2; d_call: TRBD1; j_call: TRBJ1-4; cdr3_aa: CASSFDRGREKLFF; cdr3_nt: TGTGCCAGCAGCTTCGACAGGGGGAGGGAAAAACTGTTTTTT
v_call: TRBV10-3; d_call: TRBD2; j_call: TRBJ2-1; cdr3_aa: CAISEGGLADNEQFF; cdr3_nt: TGTGCCATCAGTGAAGGTGGACTAGCGGACAATGAGCAGTTCTTC
v_call: TRBV2; d_call: NA; j_call: TRBJ2-5; cdr3_aa: CASTPESAEQETQYF; cdr3_nt: TGTGCCAGCACCCCGGAGTCAGCGGAACAAGAGACCCAGTACTTC
v_call: TRBV27; d_call: NA; j_call: TRBJ1-2; cdr3_aa: CASSLSGGGYGYTF; cdr3_nt: TGTGCCAGCAGTTTAAGCGGGGGTGGCTATGGCTACACCTTC
v_call: TRBV6-6; d_call: TRBD2; j_call: TRBJ2-5; cdr3_aa: CASSRTSSWYQETQYF; cdr3_nt: TGTGCCAGCAGTCGGACTAGCAGTTGGTACCAAGAGACCCAGTACTTC
v_call: TRBV5-6; d_call: NA; j_call: TRBJ1-5; cdr3_aa: CASFSSQAGNQPQHF; cdr3_nt: TGTGCCAGCTTTTCCTCACAAGCGGGGAACCAGCCCCAGCATTTT
v_call: TRBV11-2; d_call: NA; j_call: TRBJ2-1; cdr3_aa: CASSLKSSYNEQFF; cdr3_nt: TGTGCCAGCAGCTTAAAGAGCTCCTACAATGAGCAGTTCTTC
v_call: TRBV27; d_call: NA; j_call: TRBJ2-3; cdr3_aa: CASSVADTQYF; cdr3_nt: TGTGCCAGCAGCGTCGCAGATACGCAGTATTTT
v_call: TRBV27; d_call: TRBD1; j_call: TRBJ2-2; cdr3_aa: CASTQWTGNSGELFF; cdr3_nt: TGTGCCAGCACCCAGTGGACAGGGAACTCCGGGGAGCTGTTTTTT
v_call: TRBV28; d_call: NA; j_call: TRBJ1-1; cdr3_aa: CASREDTEAFF; cdr3_nt: TGTGCCAGCCGGGAGGACACTGAAGCTTTCTTT
v_call: TRBV4-3; d_call: NA; j_call: TRBJ1-2; cdr3_aa: CASSQDLGGLDYGYTF; cdr3_nt: TGCGCCAGCAGCCAAGATCTCGGGGGGCTAGACTATGGCTACACCTTC
v_call: TRBV6-5; d_call: TRBD1; j_call: TRBJ1-6; cdr3_aa: CASSPGQKYNSPLHF; cdr3_nt: TGTGCCAGCAGCCCGGGACAGAAGTATAATTCACCCCTCCACTTT
v_call: TRBV7-2; d_call: TRBD1; j_call: TRBJ1-2; cdr3_aa: CASSVGTGGNGYTF; cdr3_nt: TGTGCCAGCAGCGTGGGGACAGGGGGAAATGGCTACACCTTC
v_call: TRBV30; d_call: NA; j_call: TRBJ2-5; cdr3_aa: CAWTSYRDREVTQYF; cdr3_nt: TGTGCCTGGACGAGCTACAGGGACCGGGAGGTGACCCAGTACTTC
v_call: TRBV7-2; d_call: NA; j_call: TRBJ1-1; cdr3_aa: CASSSPQGVDTEAFF; cdr3_nt: TGTGCCAGCAGCTCACCACAGGGAGTGGACACTGAAGCTTTCTTT
v_call: TRBV9; d_call: TRBD1; j_call: TRBJ1-2; cdr3_aa: CASSSRQGANYGYTF; cdr3_nt: TGTGCCAGCAGCTCCCGACAGGGGGCGAACTATGGCTACACCTTC
v_call: TRBV7-3; d_call: TRBD2; j_call: TRBJ2-7; cdr3_aa: CASRSRLAGANEQYF; cdr3_nt: TGTGCCAGCAGGTCGAGACTAGCGGGAGCTAACGAGCAGTACTTC
v_call: TRBV28; d_call: TRBD2; j_call: TRBJ2-5; cdr3_aa: CASSPRLAGGKETQYF; cdr3_nt: TGTGCCAGCAGTCCCCGACTAGCGGGGGGAAAAGAGACCCAGTACTTC
v_call: TRBV7-8; d_call: TRBD2; j_call: TRBJ2-1; cdr3_aa: CASSLGLAGANYELNEQFF; cdr3_nt: TGTGCCAGCAGCTTGGGACTAGCGGGAGCCAATTATGAGTTGAATGAGCAGTTCTTC
v_call: TRBV2; d_call: TRBD1; j_call: TRBJ2-7; cdr3_aa: CASSRDRGGEQYF; cdr3_nt: TGTGCCAGCAGTCGGGACAGGGGCGGAGAGCAGTACTTC
v_call: TRBV5-1; d_call: NA; j_call: TRBJ2-7; cdr3_aa: CASSLPGPAYEQYF; cdr3_nt: TGCGCCAGCAGCTTACCGGGTCCCGCCTACGAGCAGTACTTC
v_call: TRBV5-1; d_call: TRBD1; j_call: TRBJ2-5; cdr3_aa: CASSGTGVGETQYF; cdr3_nt: TGCGCCAGCAGCGGGACAGGGGTCGGAGAGACCCAGTACTTC
v_call: TRBV7-2; d_call: TRBD2; j_call: TRBJ2-7; cdr3_aa: CASSLVSAGVIYEQYF; cdr3_nt: TGTGCCAGCAGCTTAGTCTCAGCGGGAGTCATCTACGAGCAGTACTTC
v_call: TRBV9; d_call: TRBD2; j_call: TRBJ2-5; cdr3_aa: CASSVRLAGEETQYF; cdr3_nt: TGTGCCAGCAGCGTAAGACTAGCGGGGGAAGAGACCCAGTACTTC
v_call: TRBV6-6; d_call: TRBD1; j_call: TRBJ1-2; cdr3_aa: CASSYSDRGNYGYTF; cdr3_nt: TGTGCCAGCAGTTACTCGGACAGGGGGAACTATGGCTACACCTTC